Included here is one T cell receptor (beta chain) sequence, with context. The CDR3 covers 15 residues. V dropped 8 bases and J dropped 1; count of bases not matched to a gene: 10. Germline CDR1 and CDR2: SNHLY and FYNNEI. The data are from a study of blood T cell repertoires in COVID-19. Produced via immunoSEQ multiplex PCR; TCRdb's table is partial and in-frame only. Of roughly 400,000 clones listed, about 90% were seen once; the top ten hold more than 0.55%. This receptor was identified in a man aged 18 to 29 who had recovered from COVID-19. The chain carries TRBV2 and TRBJ1-2; 7 nucleotides match TRBD1. Source material: PBMCs or T cells enriched from blood (not recorded which). DNA for the CDR3: TGTGCCAGCCGAGGGACAGTCAACTTTAACTATGGCTACACCTTC. Its translation: CASRGTVNFNYGYTF.